This TCR beta chain was identified during a study of blood T cell repertoires in COVID-19. The table came from immunoSEQ multiplex PCR; TCRdb's copy has only in-frame clones and leaves some out. Here the sample spans fewer than 300,000 clones, 86% being singletons. Per the germline V gene, CDR1 is SGHRS and CDR2 is YFSETQ. With 0 bases clipped from V and 4 bases from J, the junction kept 1 base outside the gene matches. CDR3 size: 15 residues. There are a few counts of this clone. The rearrangement joins TRBV5-1 to TRBJ2-2, with 9 bases lining up with TRBD2. The sequence derives from a man in his forties who had recovered from COVID-19. The specimen sequenced was peripheral blood. CDR3 amino acids: CASSLVAGATGELFF. The DNA of the CDR3 is TGCGCCAGCAGCTTGGTAGCGGGAGCCACCGGGGAGCTGTTTTTT.